This is a list of T cell receptor beta chains from one sample in a study of blood T cell repertoires in COVID-19. The repertoire was sequenced with immunoSEQ multiplex PCR; TCRdb's copy has only in-frame clones and lacks some. The sample records approximately 500,000 clones, roughly 89% being singletons. The source material was peripheral blood. The receptors here all came from a man younger than 35 with COVID-19, enrolled during active disease. Each CDR3 is given with its conserved first and last residue. D genes are given only for firm matches. Size is omitted from some rows. Given values are once, few, many or a class for expanded clones.

TRBV18,-,TRBJ1-6,TRBD1,CASSPRGANRQGTNSPLHF,TGTGCCAGCTCACCACGCGGCGCCAATAGACAGGGAACAAATTCACCCCTCCACTTT
TRBV10-1,-,TRBJ1-1,-,CASIGVNGTEAFF,TGCGCCAGCATTGGAGTGAACGGCACTGAAGCTTTCTTT
TRBV9,-,TRBJ1-4,-,CASSVGQGGEKLFF,TGTGCCAGCAGCGTAGGGCAGGGAGGAGAAAAACTGTTTTTT
TRBV6-5,-,TRBJ2-5,-,CASSPSGSRLETQYF,TGTGCCAGCAGTCCCAGCGGCTCACGTCTAGAGACCCAGTACTTC
TRBV6-1,-,TRBJ2-2,-,CASSEEGDGGELFF,TGTGCCAGCAGTGAAGAGGGGGATGGGGGGGAGCTGTTTTTT
TRBV11-2,-,TRBJ1-4,TRBD1,CASRNQGTGNEKLFF,TGTGCCAGCAGGAACCAAGGGACAGGCAACGAAAAACTGTTTTTT
TRBV30,-,TRBJ2-7,-,CAWSVASARQALISEQYF,TGTGCCTGGAGTGTAGCCTCGGCAAGACAGGCACTAATCAGCGAGCAGTACTTC
TRBV2,once,TRBJ2-2,TRBD2,CASRPGLAGTGELFF,TGTGCCAGCCGGCCCGGACTAGCGGGTACCGGGGAGCTGTTTTTT
TRBV24-1,-,TRBJ2-1,-,CATMAGGGNEQFF,TGTGCCACCATGGCCGGGGGTGGCAATGAGCAGTTCTTC
TRBV6-5,-,TRBJ1-2,-,CASSSGGDGYTF,TGTGCCAGCAGTTCGGGAGGAGATGGCTACACCTTC
TRBV28,-,TRBJ2-1,TRBD2,CASRTSGGVYEQFF,TGTGCCAGCAGGACCAGCGGGGGGGTATATGAGCAGTTCTTC
TRBV12-3/TRBV12-4,-,TRBJ1-2,-,CASSGPQGGYTF,TGTGCCAGCAGCGGCCCTCAGGGGGGCTACACCTTC
TRBV7-9,-,TRBJ2-1,-,CAIYITGGSYNEQFF,TGTGCCATCTACATCACCGGAGGCTCCTACAATGAGCAGTTCTTC
TRBV5-6,-,TRBJ2-7,TRBD1,CASSLLTGVDEQYF,TGTGCCAGCAGCCTCCTGACAGGGGTGGACGAGCAGTACTTC
TRBV9,-,TRBJ2-2,-,CASSVEGGLLTGELFF,TGTGCCAGCAGCGTAGAGGGGGGACTACTCACCGGGGAGCTGTTTTTT
TRBV19,-,TRBJ1-2,-,CANVVGGYTF,TGTGCCAACGTAGTCGGTGGCTACACCTTC
TRBV6-5,-,TRBJ1-1,-,CASSYDQGNTEAFF,TGTGCCAGCAGTTACGATCAGGGGAACACTGAAGCTTTCTTT
TRBV27,-,TRBJ1-5,-,CASSHSGGQQKNQPQHF,TGTGCCAGCAGTCATTCTGGTGGACAGCAGAAAAATCAGCCCCAGCATTTT
TRBV13,-,TRBJ1-2,-,CASSLAQSGYTF,TGTGCCAGCAGCTTAGCGCAGTCTGGCTACACCTTC
TRBV30,-,TRBJ2-1,TRBD2,CAWSLAGGYNEQFF,TGTGCCTGGAGTCTAGCGGGAGGCTACAATGAGCAGTTCTTC
TRBV9,-,TRBJ2-7,TRBD2,CASTRTSEPYEQYF,TGTGCCAGCACGAGGACTAGCGAACCCTACGAGCAGTACTTC
TRBV5-1,-,TRBJ1-1,TRBD1,CASSWGQMNTEAFF,TGCGCCAGCAGCTGGGGACAGATGAACACTGAAGCTTTCTTT
TRBV15,-,TRBJ1-3,-,CATSFQLGGDTIYF,TGTGCCACCAGCTTTCAACTAGGGGGAGACACCATATATTTT
TRBV10-3,-,TRBJ1-1,-,CAITSTVQTEAFF,TGTGCCATCACTTCGACAGTGCAAACTGAAGCTTTCTTT
TRBV7-9,few,TRBJ2-7,TRBD1,CASSLGHGQGHEQYF,TGTGCCAGCAGCTTAGGTCACGGACAGGGCCACGAGCAGTACTTC
TRBV19,-,TRBJ2-2,TRBD2,CASSVGTMNTGELFF,TGTGCCAGTAGTGTGGGGACTATGAACACCGGGGAGCTGTTTTTT
TRBV6-5,-,TRBJ2-1,-,CASSPGLNNEQFF,TGTGCCAGCAGCCCCGGACTCAACAATGAGCAGTTCTTC
TRBV12-3/TRBV12-4,-,TRBJ1-1,-,CASRYNGGQGAFF,TGTGCCAGCAGATACAACGGCGGCCAAGGAGCTTTCTTT
TRBV6-4,-,TRBJ2-3,-,CASSDFTGIGEQYF,TGTGCCAGCAGTGACTTTACAGGGATAGGTGAGCAGTATTTT
TRBV19,-,TRBJ2-7,TRBD2,CASDGRSSGGTYEQYF,TGTGCCAGTGACGGTCGTAGTAGCGGGGGAACCTACGAGCAGTACTTC
TRBV5-8,-,TRBJ1-4,-,CASSLEASGEKLFF,TGTGCCAGCAGCTTGGAGGCGTCCGGGGAAAAACTGTTTTTT
TRBV13,-,TRBJ1-5,-,CASSRQGLNQPQHF,TGTGCCAGCAGCAGGCAGGGGCTTAATCAGCCCCAGCATTTT
TRBV11-1,-,TRBJ2-2,-,CASSTTGELFF,TGTGCCAGCAGCACAACCGGGGAGCTGTTTTTT
TRBV5-1,-,TRBJ2-3,TRBD2,CASSRLAKDTQYF,TGCGCCAGCAGTCGACTAGCTAAAGATACGCAGTATTTT
TRBV11-2,-,TRBJ2-7,TRBD1,CASSLVGTGYEQYF,TGTGCCAGCAGCTTAGTCGGGACAGGCTACGAGCAGTACTTC
TRBV5-5,-,TRBJ1-2,-,CASSLEGSLSYGYTF,TGTGCCAGCAGCTTAGAGGGATCACTGTCCTATGGCTACACCTTC
TRBV25-1,-,TRBJ1-5,-,CASSFEGQPQHF,TGTGCCAGCAGTTTTGAGGGTCAGCCCCAGCATTTT
TRBV14,-,TRBJ1-6,-,CASSKRGLGSPLHF,TGTGCCAGCAGCAAGCGGGGATTAGGCTCACCCCTCCACTTT
TRBV27,-,TRBJ2-7,TRBD1,CASRTSRWDRFTYEQYF,TGTGCCAGCCGCACATCGAGGTGGGACAGGTTTACCTACGAGCAGTACTTC
TRBV11-3,-,TRBJ2-5,-,CASSLEGHKTQYF,TGTGCCAGCAGCTTAGAGGGACACAAGACCCAGTACTTC
TRBV19,once,TRBJ2-4,-,CASKERNIQYF,TGTGCCAGTAAGGAGAGAAACATTCAGTACTTC
TRBV7-9,-,TRBJ2-5,-,CASSLFGDSVETQYF,TGTGCCAGCAGCCTATTCGGGGATAGCGTGGAGACCCAGTACTTC
TRBV2,-,TRBJ1-2,-,CASRTGSEGYTF,TGTGCCAGCAGAACAGGGTCCGAGGGCTACACCTTC
TRBV2,-,TRBJ2-7,TRBD1,CASRTLDRDADEQYF,TGTGCCAGCAGGACTCTGGACAGGGATGCGGACGAGCAGTACTTC
TRBV11-2,-,TRBJ1-6,-,CASSLASRVNSPLHF,TGTGCCAGCAGCTTAGCCAGCAGGGTTAATTCACCCCTCCACTTT
TRBV28,-,TRBJ2-7,TRBD1,CASSPIGDSYSYEQYF,TGTGCCAGCAGTCCTATAGGGGACAGTTACTCCTACGAGCAGTACTTC
TRBV2,-,TRBJ1-5,TRBD1,CASTRTGADNQPQHF,TGTGCCAGCACTCGGACAGGGGCCGATAATCAGCCCCAGCATTTT
TRBV15,-,TRBJ2-1,-,CATSSGLMAGAYNEQFF,TGTGCCACCAGCAGCGGTCTTATGGCGGGGGCTTACAATGAGCAGTTCTTC
TRBV6-5,-,TRBJ1-1,-,CATTGNTEAFF,TGTGCCACTACAGGGAACACTGAAGCTTTCTTT
TRBV7-9,-,TRBJ2-5,TRBD1,CASSYRGWETQYF,TGTGCCAGCAGCTACAGGGGGTGGGAGACCCAGTACTTC
TRBV12-3/TRBV12-4,-,TRBJ1-2,-,CASSSSYGYTF,TGTGCCAGCAGTTCTTCCTATGGCTACACCTTC
TRBV5-8,-,TRBJ2-6,-,CASSLEAAPGANVLTF,TGTGCCAGCAGCTTGGAAGCGGCTCCTGGGGCCAACGTCCTGACTTTC
TRBV19,-,TRBJ1-1,-,CASSIGGAEAFF,TGTGCCAGTAGTATAGGAGGTGCTGAAGCTTTCTTT
TRBV24-1,-,TRBJ2-4,TRBD1,CATSDGTGRGNIQYF,TGTGCCACCAGTGACGGGACAGGCCGGGGAAACATTCAGTACTTC
TRBV6-1,-,TRBJ2-2,-,CASSEGFYRAGELFF,TGTGCCAGCAGTGAAGGATTTTACAGGGCCGGGGAGCTGTTTTTT